This TCR beta chain was sequenced during a study of naive and memory T cell subsets. Both TRBC1 and TRBC2 were covered by a beta constant-region primer of two equimolar oligonucleotides. The ligated cDNA underwent four PCR rounds using SP2 and nested alpha and beta constant-region primers. TCRdb reprocessed the UMI-ligation and nested PCR reads via MiXCR and lists one record per CDR3 protein. Counted here are 95,000 to 150,000 distinct CDR3 sequences, roughly 36% occurring once; the ten biggest clones make up 0.75% to 1%. The V gene end was trimmed by 4 bases and the J gene end by 2 bases; junction bases not matched to a gene: 16. Per the germline V gene, CDR1 is SGHAT and CDR2 is FQNNGV. This CDR3 region has 18 residues.

This chain connects TRBV11-2 to TRBJ2-7; 8 bases line up with TRBD2. The TCR was taken from a human donor in good health. Sequenced material: central memory CD4+ T cells from blood. For the CDR3, the DNA is TGTGCCAGCAGCTCTCTGCCCCCTTCGCGGGAGGTTACCTACGAGCAGTACTTC. Protein: CASSSLPPSREVTYEQYF.